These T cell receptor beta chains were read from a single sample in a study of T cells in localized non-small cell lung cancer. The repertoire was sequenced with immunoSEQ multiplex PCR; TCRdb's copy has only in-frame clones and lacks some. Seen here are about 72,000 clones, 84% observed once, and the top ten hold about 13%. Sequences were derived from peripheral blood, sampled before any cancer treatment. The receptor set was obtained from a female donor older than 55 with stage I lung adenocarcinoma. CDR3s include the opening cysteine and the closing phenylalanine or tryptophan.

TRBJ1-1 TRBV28 CASSSAFLWTAEAFF
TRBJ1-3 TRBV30 CAWSVRGGVSGNTIYF
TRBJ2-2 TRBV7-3 CASSLTGTSGGLGGELFF
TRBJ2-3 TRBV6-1 CASSSSGATDTQYF
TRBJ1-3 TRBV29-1 CSSDDRVGNTIYF
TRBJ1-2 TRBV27 CASSLSPGLRGYTF
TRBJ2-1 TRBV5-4 CASSPPGRESKNEQFF
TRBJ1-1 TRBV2 CASRQGGLNTEAFF
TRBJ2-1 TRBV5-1 CASSEGGHNEQFF
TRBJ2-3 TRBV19 CASSIWLAGVPDTQYF
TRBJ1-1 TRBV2 CASSPTSSPGEAFF
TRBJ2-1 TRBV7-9 CASSSLPRRDFTYNEQFF
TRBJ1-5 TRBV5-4 CASSLGGAGQPQHF
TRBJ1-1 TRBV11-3 CASSLTENTEAFF
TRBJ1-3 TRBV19 CASSSPGQGAGNTIYF
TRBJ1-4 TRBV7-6 CASSPTGGLGEKLFF
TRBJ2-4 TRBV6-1 CASSDPGGARAKNIQYF
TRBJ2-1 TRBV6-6 CASSGVHEQFF
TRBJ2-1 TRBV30 CAWRYGTSYNEQFF
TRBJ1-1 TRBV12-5 CASEENTEAFF
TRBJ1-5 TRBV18 CASSRGQNQPQHF
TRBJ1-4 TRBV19 CASKIGGTGEKLFF
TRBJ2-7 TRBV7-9 CASSLGMDEQYF
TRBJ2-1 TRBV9 CASSPGLAGVNEQFF
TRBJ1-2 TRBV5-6 CASSSKPTRTAFYGYTF
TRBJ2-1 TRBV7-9 CASSLRTHANNEQFF
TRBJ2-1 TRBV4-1 CASSQPGLTYNEQFF
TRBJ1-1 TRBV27 CASRPTLANTEAFF
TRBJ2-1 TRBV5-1 CASILATGGGYNEQFF
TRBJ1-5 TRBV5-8 CASSLGQQPQHF
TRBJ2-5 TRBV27 CASSRWGAEGETQYF
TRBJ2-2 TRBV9 CASSVTKANTGELFF
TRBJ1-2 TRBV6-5 CASSGAGGYTF
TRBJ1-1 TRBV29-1 CSVKHPNTEAFF
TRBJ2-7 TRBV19 CASSKEREGSYEQYF
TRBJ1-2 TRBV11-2 CASSSVGGWNYGYTF
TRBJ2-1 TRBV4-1 CASSQVSAGGEQFF
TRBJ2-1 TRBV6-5 CASSPGRNEQFF
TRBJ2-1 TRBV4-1 CASSLASGGLFDEQFF
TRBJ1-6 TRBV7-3 CFQALTENNSPLHF
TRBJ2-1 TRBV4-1 CASSRDQISYNEQFF
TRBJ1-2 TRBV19 CASSTGTGTPNYGYTF
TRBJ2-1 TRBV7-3 CASSLRGQTDEQFF
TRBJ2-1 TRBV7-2 CASSPRTSAYNEQFF
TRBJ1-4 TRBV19 CASRRDRPNEKLFF
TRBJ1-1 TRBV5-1 CASSWGTGRRTEAFF
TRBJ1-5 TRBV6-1 CASSDDRINQPQHF
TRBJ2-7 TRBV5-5 CASSLVGVSSYEQYF
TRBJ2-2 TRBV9 CASSSTGSTFTGELFF
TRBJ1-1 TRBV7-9 CASSSPGGTEAFF
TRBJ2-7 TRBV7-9 CASSLGTRALEQYF
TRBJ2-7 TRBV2 CASGWKESSSYEQYF
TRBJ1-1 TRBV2 CASSEEMNTEAFF